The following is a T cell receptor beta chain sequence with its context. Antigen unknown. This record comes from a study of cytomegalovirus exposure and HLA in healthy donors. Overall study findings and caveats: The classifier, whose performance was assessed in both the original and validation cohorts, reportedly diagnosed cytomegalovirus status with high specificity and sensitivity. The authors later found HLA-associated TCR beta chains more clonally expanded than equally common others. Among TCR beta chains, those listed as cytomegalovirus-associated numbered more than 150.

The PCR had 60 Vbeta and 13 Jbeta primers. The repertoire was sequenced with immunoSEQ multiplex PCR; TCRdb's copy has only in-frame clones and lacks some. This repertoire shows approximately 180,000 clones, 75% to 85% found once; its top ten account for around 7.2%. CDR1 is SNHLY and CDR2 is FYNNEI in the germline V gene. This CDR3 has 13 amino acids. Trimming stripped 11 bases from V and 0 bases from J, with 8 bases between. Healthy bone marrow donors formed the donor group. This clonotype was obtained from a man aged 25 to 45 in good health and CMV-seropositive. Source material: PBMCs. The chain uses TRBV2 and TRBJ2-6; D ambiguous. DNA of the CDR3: TGTGCCGCGAAAGACTCTGGGGCCAACGTCCTGACTTTC. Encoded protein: CAAKDSGANVLTF. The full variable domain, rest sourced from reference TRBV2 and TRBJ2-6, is EPEVTQTPSHQVTQMGQEVILRCVPISNHLYFYWYRQILGQKVEFLVSFYNNEISEKSEIFDDQFSVERPDGSNFTLKIRSTKLEDSAMYFCAAKDSGANVLTFGAGSRLTVL.